The TCR beta chain under discussion was sequenced for a study of technical replicates of blood from four donors. CDR3 length: 10 amino acids. The germline gives CDR1 SQVTM, CDR2 ANQGSEA. V lost 7 bases to trimming and J lost 8 bases, with 9 bases between them. The assay was immunoSEQ multiplex PCR, and TCRdb's table has in-frame clones only and misses some. In the table there are approximately 79,000 clones, approximately 97% of which are singletons. J is TRBJ2-1 and V is TRBV29-1; D may be TRBD2 (5 bases). Material for sequencing was T cells isolated from PBMCs. This TCR came from a human donor in good health. The CDR3 DNA follows: TGCAGCGCCCTCGGGGATGAGCAGTTCTTC. Amino acids: CSALGDEQFF.